The 13 T cell receptor beta chains listed next were all sequenced from one sample in a study of T cell responses to AZD1222 COVID-19 vaccine. The protocol was immunoSEQ multiplex PCR, while the TCRdb copy is restricted to in-frame clones and leaves out a portion. The repertoire consists of about 270,000 clones, with around 93% occurring once and the leading ten covering roughly 0.51%. Sequenced material: peripheral blood, taken 28 days after the second AZD1222 dose. The receptor set was obtained from an adult who received the AZD1222 COVID-19 vaccine.

The J gene is TRBJ1-5, the V gene TRBV19; D is possibly TRBD1 (5 bases). Germline V lookup: CDR1 LNHDA, CDR2 SQIVND (reference sequence). The CDR3 contains 17 residues. V lost 5 bases to trimming and J lost 1 base, with 18 bases between them. The DNA of the CDR3 is TGTGCCAGTAGTCGAAGGTCGGTTGGGGGGAGCAATCAGCCCCAGCATTTT. Translated: CASSRRSVGGSNQPQHF. The full variable domain, completed using reference TRBV19 and TRBJ1-5, is DGGITQSPKYLFRKEGQNVTLSCEQNLNHDAMYWYRQDPGQGLRLIYYSQIVNDFQKGDIAEGYSVSREKKESFPLTVTSAQKNPTAFYLCASSRRSVGGSNQPQHFGDGTRLSIL.

The genes are TRBV5-1 and TRBJ2-7; D ambiguous. Germline V CDR1 and CDR2: SGHRS, YFSETQ. V lost 5 bases to trimming and J lost 2 bases, with 11 bases between them. The CDR3 length is 13 residues. CDR3 in amino acids: CASRSSAAYEQYF. CDR3 in DNA: TGCGCCAGCAGAAGTTCGGCCGCCTACGAGCAGTACTTC.

This clone appeared once. This chain links TRBV11-2 with TRBJ2-1, with 8 bases lining up with TRBD2. The CDR3 extends over 12 amino acids. V lost 5 bases, J lost 10 bases, and 4 bases stayed unmatched. Germline V CDR1 and CDR2: SGHAT, FQNNGV. The CDR3 here is CASSPQRGEQFF. CDR3 nucleotide sequence: TGTGCCAGCAGCCCTCAGCGGGGGGAGCAGTTCTTC.

V gene TRBV20-1 combines with J gene TRBJ2-1; maybe TRBD2 (6 bases). The V gene's germline CDR1 is DFQATT and CDR2 SNEGSKA (reference sequence). The CDR3 sequence is 11 residues long. V was pared by 6 bases and J by 12 bases, with 15 bases between. The chain's CDR3 is CSADGGERQFF. CDR3 in DNA: TGCAGTGCCGACGGCGGGGAGAGGCAGTTCTTC.

The V gene is TRBV5-5, the J gene TRBJ2-7, with 7 bases lining up with TRBD1. V trimming: 4 bases; J trimming: 3 bases; junction bases outside the gene matches: 7. Germline lookup yields CDR1 SGHKS and CDR2 YYEKEE (reference sequence). CDR3 length: 14 residues. As DNA, the CDR3 is TGTGCCAGCAGCCCAGGGACAGCAATCTACGAGCAGTACTTC. This sequence encodes CASSPGTAIYEQYF.

V is TRBV9 and J is TRBJ1-1; 7 bases match TRBD1. The germline gives CDR1 SGDLS, CDR2 YYNGEE. The CDR3 is 14 amino acids. The trim removed 2 bases at V and 7 bases at J, leaving 8 bases unmatched. The CDR3 protein is CASSVGVGDSEAFF. Written as DNA, the CDR3 is TGTGCCAGCAGCGTTGGGGTAGGGGACAGTGAAGCTTTCTTT.

The chain couples TRBV7-2 to TRBJ2-2, with D unresolved. The CDR3 sequence is 13 residues long. V was pared by 3 bases and J by 1 base, with 3 bases between. Germline values: CDR1 SGHTA, CDR2 FQGNSA. The CDR3 coding sequence is TGTGCCAGCAGCTTTAGGAACACCGGGGAGCTGTTTTTT. Its protein is CASSFRNTGELFF.

The chain recombines TRBV7-3 with TRBJ2-3; TRBD1 or TRBD2 may be the D gene (6 bases each). CDR3 length equals 17 residues. Germline V gene data show CDR1 as SGHTA and CDR2 as FQGTGA. V was cut by 2 bases and J by 3 bases, with 18 bases left in between. The CDR3 loop reads CASSLLGGPGLTDTQYF. The DNA of the CDR3 is TGTGCCAGCAGCTTACTCGGGGGCCCAGGATTGACAGATACGCAGTATTTT.

The rearrangement joins TRBV27 to TRBJ1-2; D unclear. Trimming left V 2 bases short and J 4 bases short, with 14 bases between. Germline loops: CDR1 MNHEY, CDR2 SMNVEV (reference sequence). This CDR3 contains 15 residues. CDR3 nucleotide sequence: TGTGCCAGCAGTTTAAGAAGGCACCCTAGCTATGGCTACACCTTC. Translation: CASSLRRHPSYGYTF.

The chain joins TRBV7-9 to TRBJ1-4; 7 bases match TRBD1. This CDR3 region has 15 residues. Per the germline V gene, CDR1 is SEHNR and CDR2 is FQNEAQ (reference sequence). Unmatched junction bases numbered 8, after V lost 6 bases and J lost 4 bases. The CDR3 loop is CASRTDRTLNEKLFF. The CDR3 DNA follows: TGTGCCAGCAGAACGGACAGGACGCTTAATGAAAAACTGTTTTTT.

The chain is built from TRBV5-1 and TRBJ2-7, with TRBD1 identical over 9 bases. Germline V gene sequence: CDR1 SGHRS, CDR2 YFSETQ. With 0 bases clipped from V and 6 bases from J, the junction kept 7 bases outside the gene matches. The CDR3 has 15 residues. Written as DNA, the CDR3 is TGCGCCAGCAGCTTGGGGATGGACAGGGGCGGCGAGCAGTACTTC. It translates to CASSLGMDRGGEQYF. The complete variable domain, with remaining parts taken from reference TRBV5-1 and TRBJ2-7, reads KAGVTQTPRYLIKTRGQQVTLSCSPISGHRSVSWYQQTPGQGLQFLFEYFSETQRNKGNFPGRFSGRQFSNSRSEMNVSTLELGDSALYLCASSLGMDRGGEQYFGPGTRLTVT.

This clone was observed a single time. The V call is TRBV6-5, the J call TRBJ1-2; D unclear. Trimming took off 10 bases at V and 8 bases at J, with 20 bases between the two ends. CDR1 MNHEY and CDR2 SVGAGI come from the germline V gene. CDR3 length: 13 residues. CDR3 coding DNA: TGTGCCACGAGGGCAGCTCTAGGTTGGGGCTACACCTTC. Its protein is CATRAALGWGYTF.

The chain employs TRBV5-4 and TRBJ1-1; 8 positions match TRBD1. The CDR3 consists of 16 residues. Germline CDR1 and CDR2: SGHNT and YYREEE (reference sequence). V shed 4 bases and J 4 bases; nucleotides not matched to a gene: 12. CDR3 in DNA: TGTGCCAGCAGCCTTGGGGGTCAGGGGGCTGGCACTGAAGCTTTCTTT. Its protein is CASSLGGQGAGTEAFF.